These T cell receptor beta chains were read from a single sample in a study of T cells expressing NK-cell markers. Each CDR3 protein gets one entry in TCRdb, which reprocessed the 5' RACE reads and gives no DNA. In total, the table holds hundreds of thousands of distinct CDR3 sequences. Sequences were obtained from blood T cells: a sorted CD56 or NKG2C T cell subset, CD4+ or CD8+ T cells, or bulk PBMC T cells (not recorded which). The source of these receptors is a woman aged 18-70 years in good health. The CDR3 runs from the conserved cysteine through the conserved F or W.

>TRBV12-1|TRBJ2-1
CASSFCTGGPYNEQFF
>TRBV20-1|TRBJ2-7
CSATQETGPYEQYF
>TRBV20-1|TRBJ2-5
CSGLAGGETQYF
>TRBV6-2/TRBV6-3|TRBJ2-7
CASTASGSFSSYEQYF
>TRBV19|TRBJ2-1
CASSPGGGIGYNEQFF
>TRBV10-3|TRBJ2-3
CAISESGGRTDTQYF
>TRBV6-2/TRBV6-3|TRBJ1-1
CASSYLQGHTEAFF
>TRBV4-3|TRBJ2-1
CASSQDLPAGDYNEQFF
>TRBV20-1|TRBJ1-2
CSARSGSSNYGYTF
>TRBV6-5|TRBJ2-1
CASRYRDSPYNEQFF
>TRBV24-1|TRBJ2-2
CATPGTPAGTGELFF
>TRBV6-1|TRBJ1-4
CASSAQSRPFRDEKLFF
>TRBV6-6|TRBJ2-3
CASSYVRTDTQYF
>TRBV27|TRBJ2-1
CASSVPSGGLNNEQFF
>TRBV5-1|TRBJ2-1
CASSLISIPRTTGGNEQFF
>TRBV9|TRBJ2-2
CASSVGGTGELFF
>TRBV12-3/TRBV12-4|TRBJ1-1
CASSPNPPSGAFEAFF
>TRBV6-1|TRBJ2-3
CASSGLAGGTDTQYF
>TRBV20-1|TRBJ1-1
CSAREKAGEAFF
>TRBV18|TRBJ2-5
CASSPSTKERYF
>TRBV10-1|TRBJ2-2
CASSERGRNTGELFF
>TRBV7-9|TRBJ1-1
CASSQGQVNTEAFF
>TRBV7-3|TRBJ2-1
CASSLISGSSYNEQFF
>TRBV20-1|TRBJ2-5
CSARDLGSVETQYF
>TRBV7-2|TRBJ2-2
CASSFGRSNTGELFF
>TRBV9|TRBJ2-1
CASSFTVGSGTPHEQFF
>TRBV6-2/TRBV6-3|TRBJ2-3
CASSRPGLIADTDTQYF
>TRBV21-1|TRBJ2-6
CASSRKPVLTF
>TRBV6-5|TRBJ2-3
CASSYKFFGGLWDTQYF
>TRBV6-1|TRBJ2-1
CASSPYGTINYNEQFF
>TRBV21-1|TRBJ1-5
CASSKGANQPQHF
>TRBV5-1|TRBJ2-5
CASSLRLLASPQETQYF
>TRBV6-2/TRBV6-3|TRBJ2-7
CASSHPRLREQYF
>TRBV12-3/TRBV12-4|TRBJ2-5
CASSRRLDGETQYF
>TRBV7-9|TRBJ2-5
CASSLETGVGETQYF
>TRBV9|TRBJ2-1
CASSLAVVGAYNEQFF
>TRBV23-1|TRBJ2-5
CASSQLGRRDQETQYF
>TRBV5-1|TRBJ2-7
CASSLNRDYEQYF
>TRBV20-1|TRBJ2-4
CSALQNSKNIQYF
>TRBV6-2/TRBV6-3|TRBJ1-5
CASSYDGVQPQHF
>TRBV14|TRBJ2-1
CASSQVSGSTYNEQFF
>TRBV19|TRBJ1-5
CASSNHGSQPQHF
>TRBV5-1|TRBJ2-3
CATNGGYSTDTQYF
>TRBV19|TRBJ1-5
CASAQDRAQWWPQHF
>TRBV4-2|TRBJ2-1
CASSRPSGLAGGGYNEQFF
>TRBV11-2|TRBJ1-1
CASSLGWSEKAFF
>TRBV6-2/TRBV6-3|TRBJ2-1
CATHPGSWEQFF
>TRBV20-1|TRBJ2-1
CSARDRNPQVQFF
>TRBV20-1|TRBJ2-7
CSARDPRTGVSYEQYF
>TRBV20-1|TRBJ2-5
CSARERAETQYF
>TRBV6-1|TRBJ2-1
CASPSSGSRKTAYNEQFF
>TRBV10-3|TRBJ2-7
CAISESTGLLYEQYF
>TRBV4-3|TRBJ2-7
CASSQVSGMGRQYF
>TRBV20-1|TRBJ2-7
CSAETSGTHYEQYF
>TRBV12-3/TRBV12-4|TRBJ2-2
CASSTFRELFF
>TRBV14|TRBJ2-1
CASCYKISTGGTLLNEQFF